The 9 T cell receptor beta chains given below trace back to one sample, sequenced in a study of blood T cell repertoires in COVID-19. Data came from immunoSEQ multiplex PCR; TCRdb stores just in-frame clones and leaves some out. The sample contains a few hundred thousand clones, more than 75% of which appear only once. Sequencing was performed on PBMCs or T cells enriched from blood (not recorded which). Receptors were obtained from a woman aged 18-29 years who had recovered from COVID-19.

The CDR3 reads CASSPNRKHKDYGYTF. In DNA, the CDR3 is TGTGCCAGCAGCCCTAACAGGAAACATAAAGACTATGGCTACACCTTC. V usage is TRBV28 and J usage is TRBJ1-2; possibly TRBD1 for D (5 bases). This CDR3 contains 16 residues. The V gene lost 6 bases and the J gene lost 3 bases, with 20 bases spanning the gap. Germline CDR1 and CDR2: MDHEN and SYDVKM.

The rearrangement uses TRBV7-2 and TRBJ2-1; the D gene is possibly TRBD1 (6 bases). The V gene's germline CDR1 is SGHTA and CDR2 FQGNSA. The CDR3 spans 18 residues. With 3 bases removed from V and 1 base from J, the gap between germline ends came to 19 bases. In nucleotides, the CDR3 is TGTGCCAGCAGCTTGAAACTTCCCGGACAGATTTCCTACAATGAGCAGTTCTTC. Translation gives CASSLKLPGQISYNEQFF.

This clone was detected only a few times. This chain joins TRBV11-2 and TRBJ1-3, with 7 bases matching TRBD1. CDR3 length equals 16 residues. Germline V gene data show CDR1 as SGHAT and CDR2 as FQNNGV. Germline trimming cut 2 bases from V and 7 bases from J; bases unmatched to any gene: 11. The CDR3 bases are TGTGCCAGCAGCTTATTCCCCGGGACAGCGCCGAACACCATATATTTT. Translating gives CASSLFPGTAPNTIYF.

The CDR3 sequence is CASSLKESEGAGYGYTF. CDR3 sequence (DNA): TGTGCCAGCAGCTTAAAGGAAAGCGAAGGGGCTGGGTATGGCTACACCTTC. The chain uses TRBV7-9 and TRBJ1-2; TRBD1 is a possible D gene (5 bases). Trimming cost V 2 bases and J 5 bases, with 21 bases left between them. CDR3 size: 17 residues. The germline V gene has CDR1 SEHNR and CDR2 FQNEAQ (reference sequence).

The chain has TRBV7-2 and TRBJ1-1, with D tentatively TRBD1 (6 bases). CDR3 length: 14 amino acids. V lost 5 bases, J lost 0 bases, and 10 bases lay in between. The V gene's germline CDR1 is SGHTA and CDR2 FQGNSA. CDR3 sequence: CASSPDSMNTEAFF. The CDR3 region has the DNA TGTGCCAGCAGCCCGGACAGTATGAACACTGAAGCTTTCTTT.

CDR3 DNA: TGTGCCAGCAGCCCTCTATACGGGTCGGGGGACTATGGCTACACCTTC. Protein: CASSPLYGSGDYGYTF. The rearrangement joins TRBV7-9 to TRBJ1-2; D might be TRBD1 (5 bases). The CDR3 extends over 16 amino acids. The V end lost 5 bases, the J end lost 3 bases, and 19 bases lay between the germline ends. Germline V lookup: CDR1 SEHNR, CDR2 FQNEAQ (reference sequence).

This clone was detected only a few times. The V call is TRBV6-5, the J call TRBJ1-4; D is undetermined. The V gene's germline CDR1 is MNHEY and CDR2 SVGAGI. Trimming shortened V by 5 bases and J by 10 bases, and 14 bases separated the two germline ends. The CDR3 extends over 13 amino acids. CDR3 residues: CASSLGNAGKLFF. The DNA for the CDR3 is TGTGCCAGCAGTCTCGGGAACGCGGGAAAACTGTTTTTT.

The V call is TRBV11-2, the J call TRBJ2-7, with 11 bases that match TRBD2. The CDR3 has 16 amino acids. Germline V gives CDR1 SGHAT, CDR2 FQNNGV. Germline trimming cut 3 bases from V and 5 bases from J; bases unmatched to any gene: 9. The CDR3, as DNA: TGTGCCAGCAGCTTCAGAAGACTAGCGGGGCCCAACGAGCAGTACTTC. Translated: CASSFRRLAGPNEQYF.

V and J are TRBV28 and TRBJ2-1; 8 nucleotides align to TRBD2. The CDR3 has 15 residues. Germline CDR1 and CDR2: MDHEN and SYDVKM. V dropped 6 bases and J dropped 9; count of bases not matched to a gene: 13. In DNA, the CDR3 is TGTGCCAGCAGCTCCCTAGACCGGGGGGGGCCTGAGCAGTTCTTC. It translates to CASSSLDRGGPEQFF.